Following are 5 T cell receptor beta chains from one sample sequenced in a study of blood T cell repertoires in COVID-19. Assay: immunoSEQ multiplex PCR; the TCRdb copy retains only in-frame clones and omits some. The table records around 54,000 clones, less than 95% of them present only once. Source material: peripheral blood. These receptors all come from a human donor in a cohort sampled during active COVID-19.

The V gene is TRBV28, the J gene TRBJ1-1, with 7 positions matching TRBD1. This CDR3 has 14 residues. Germline V lookup: CDR1 MDHEN, CDR2 SYDVKM. After removal of 6 bases from V and 4 bases from J, the junction contained 8 bases not matched to a gene. CDR3 residues: CASSLTGEATEAFF. CDR3 in DNA: TGTGCCAGCAGCCTCACAGGGGAGGCCACTGAAGCTTTCTTT. Based on the CDR3 plus reference TRBV28 and TRBJ1-1, the full variable domain is DVKVTQSSRYLVKRTGEKVFLECVQDMDHENMFWYRQDPGLGLRLIYFSYDVKMKEKGDIPEGYSVSREKKERFSLILESASTNQTSMYLCASSLTGEATEAFFGQGTRLTVV.

The rearrangement uses TRBV20-1 and TRBJ2-7, with 9 positions matching TRBD2. The germline V gene encodes CDR1 DFQATT and CDR2 SNEGSKA (reference sequence). The junction had 10 bases not matched to a gene; V was cut back by 3 bases and J by 4 bases. This CDR3 comprises 15 residues. The DNA for the CDR3 is TGCAGTGCTAGTGGCGCTAGCGGGACACGATACGAGCAGTACTTC. It specifies CSASGASGTRYEQYF.

V usage is TRBV19 and J usage is TRBJ2-1, with 7 bases aligning to TRBD1. Per the germline V gene, CDR1 is LNHDA and CDR2 is SQIVND (reference sequence). CDR3 size: 15 residues. V dropped 3 bases and J dropped 8; count of bases not matched to a gene: 10. CDR3 in amino acids: CASSIRDSFLYEQFF. The CDR3 DNA is TGTGCCAGTAGTATCCGGGACAGTTTCTTGTATGAGCAGTTCTTC.

CDR3 amino acids: CASSPNRDLYEQYF. The CDR3 DNA reads as TGCGCCAGCAGCCCGAACAGGGATCTCTACGAGCAGTACTTC. The chain links TRBV4-1 to TRBJ2-7, with a tentative D call TRBD1 (6 bases). This CDR3 contains 14 residues. V was clipped by 4 bases and J by 3 bases, with 13 bases between them. Germline CDR1 is MGHRA and CDR2 is YSYEKL.

V gene TRBV18 combines with J gene TRBJ2-7; TRBD1 matches at 7 bases. CDR1 and CDR2 from the germline V gene are KGHSH and LQKENI. The CDR3 totals 14 residues. Unmatched junction bases numbered 4, after V lost 3 bases and J lost 2 bases. CDR3 in amino acids: CASSPGQKTYEQYF. CDR3 DNA: TGTGCCAGCTCACCGGGACAGAAGACCTACGAGCAGTACTTC.